One and the same sample provided the 24 T cell receptor beta chains below, sequenced in a study of blood T cells in healthy people across ages. The use of a sample-barcoded 5' primer and a J-beta primer mix characterized a second PCR of about 6 to 11 cycles. TCRdb redid the calling of the 5' RACE reads with MiXCR, one entry per CDR3 protein. The data hold over a million distinct CDR3 sequences, with roughly 40% observed a single time. Sequenced sample: blood. Receptors were obtained from a woman aged 18-29 years in good health.

V is TRBV6-1 and J is TRBJ2-7; 11 bases fit TRBD2. The J segment lost 3 bases and the V segment lost 4 bases, leaving 5 bases of the junction unmatched. The germline V gene encodes CDR1 MNHNS and CDR2 SASEGT. The CDR3 spans 15 residues. CDR3 sequence reads: CASSATSGGFYEQYF. The CDR3 DNA reads as TGTGCCAGCAGTGCCACTAGCGGGGGTTTCTACGAGCAGTACTTC.

The chain uses TRBV20-1 and TRBJ2-3; possibly TRBD1 or TRBD2 for D (5 bases each). Germline V gene lookup returns CDR1 DFQATT and CDR2 SNEGSKA (reference sequence). Trimming removed 2 bases at V and 3 bases at J, with 12 bases between. CDR3 length: 14 residues. The CDR3 bases are TGCAGTGCTAGACCCGGGGCCCCGACAGATACGCAGTATTTT. This translates into CSARPGAPTDTQYF.

The gene calls are TRBV12-3 or TRBV12-4 and TRBJ2-6; D call uncertain. V was trimmed by 3 bases and J by 1 base, leaving 10 bases between them. The CDR3 extends over 16 amino acids. In DNA, the CDR3 is TGTGCCAGCAGTTTGGCTTACCTGTCTGGGGCCAACGTCCTGACTTTC. It codes for CASSLAYLSGANVLTF.

This clonotype was counted a few times. This sequence joins TRBV28 and TRBJ1-2, with no clear D. This CDR3 spans 13 amino acids. The V gene's germline CDR1 is MDHEN and CDR2 SYDVKM. Trimming pared 5 bases from V and 2 bases from J, leaving 9 bases between. CDR3 sequence (DNA): TGTGCCAGCAGTGTGCCAGAAAACTATGGCTACACCTTC. Protein product: CASSVPENYGYTF.

V gene TRBV3-1 combines with J gene TRBJ2-1; 9 bases are shared with TRBD2. The CDR3 extends over 15 amino acids. Germline V gene lookup returns CDR1 LGHDT and CDR2 YNNKEL (reference sequence). The J segment lost 9 bases and the V segment lost 0 bases, leaving 6 bases of the junction unmatched. CDR3 region: CASSQEVAGGSEQFF. CDR3 in DNA: TGTGCCAGCAGCCAAGAAGTGGCGGGAGGGAGTGAGCAGTTCTTC.

In this sample, this clonotype turned up a few times. The chain employs TRBV5-1 and TRBJ1-2; D ambiguous. CDR1 is SGHRS, CDR2 YFSETQ, per germline. The CDR3 consists of 13 residues. With 5 bases removed from V and 6 bases from J, the gap between germline ends came to 14 bases. CDR3 region: CASRPPQVDGYTF. The CDR3 DNA reads as TGCGCCAGCAGGCCCCCCCAGGTCGATGGCTACACCTTC. The complete variable domain, with remaining parts taken from reference TRBV5-1 and TRBJ1-2, reads KAGVTQTPRYLIKTRGQQVTLSCSPISGHRSVSWYQQTPGQGLQFLFEYFSETQRNKGNFPGRFSGRQFSNSRSEMNVSTLELGDSALYLCASRPPQVDGYTFGSGTRLTVV.

This clonotype was seen repeatedly, ten times or more. The chain combines TRBV7-9 with TRBJ2-3; D is unresolved. V lost 0 bases and J lost 3, with 4 bases in between. This CDR3 has 13 amino acids. Germline CDR1 reads SEHNR; CDR2 reads FQNEAQ (reference sequence). CDR3: CASSLAQTDTQYF. CDR3 nucleotide sequence: TGTGCCAGCAGCTTAGCGCAGACAGATACGCAGTATTTT.

The chain has TRBV20-1 and TRBJ2-1; D not resolved. V was shortened by 8 bases and J by 9 bases, with 17 bases between the two germline ends. From germline, CDR1 is DFQATT and CDR2 SNEGSKA (reference sequence). CDR3 length: 12 amino acids. CDR3 coding DNA: TGCAGTCTATCTCCCGGTTGGGGTGAGCAGTTCTTC. This gives the protein CSLSPGWGEQFF.

The rearrangement joins TRBV2 to TRBJ2-7; tentatively, D is TRBD1 (6 bases). This CDR3 is built from 15 residues. Looked up from germline, CDR1 is SNHLY and CDR2 is FYNNEI. Trimming removed 7 bases at V and 0 bases at J, with 16 bases between. Written as DNA, the CDR3 is TGTGCCAGCACCGAGACAGGAACTTTCTCCTACGAGCAGTACTTC. Protein product: CASTETGTFSYEQYF.

This clonotype was picked up one time. J is TRBJ2-2 and V is TRBV6-2 or TRBV6-3, with unresolved D. There are 14 residues in the CDR3. The ends were cut back, 7 bases at V and 7 bases at J, with 16 bases in the middle. CDR1 MNHEY and CDR2 SVGEGT come from the germline V gene. CDR3 sequence: CASNLPLVDGELFF. Written as DNA, the CDR3 is TGTGCCAGCAACCTCCCGTTGGTAGACGGGGAGCTGTTTTTT.

The chain combines TRBV4-1 with TRBJ1-1; no firm D call. The CDR3 covers 14 residues. From germline, CDR1 is MGHRA and CDR2 YSYEKL. Trimming removed 4 bases from V and 1 base from J, with 10 bases in between. CDR3 DNA: TGCGCCAGCAGCCCTCCATACAGGAACACTGAAGCTTTCTTT. The encoded protein is CASSPPYRNTEAFF.

Only a few counts were recorded for this clonotype. The rearrangement uses TRBV4-1 and TRBJ1-4; D remains unclear. There are 14 residues in the CDR3. The germline V gene encodes CDR1 MGHRA and CDR2 YSYEKL. The V end lost 2 bases, the J end lost 8 bases, and 12 bases lay between the germline ends. Here the CDR3 reads CASSQHSSGEKLFF. CDR3 nucleotide sequence: TGCGCCAGCAGCCAACACTCAAGTGGAGAAAAACTGTTTTTT.

The chain recombines TRBV5-1 with TRBJ1-5, with D tentatively TRBD1 (5 bases). Trimming stripped 7 bases from V and 1 base from J, with 12 bases between. This CDR3 region has 14 residues. Germline V gene sequence: CDR1 SGHRS, CDR2 YFSETQ. The CDR3 spells CASAEGPSNQPQHF. In nucleotides, the CDR3 is TGCGCCAGCGCCGAGGGGCCGAGCAATCAGCCCCAGCATTTT.

This rearrangement joins TRBV21-1 to TRBJ2-7; TRBD1, the table's D call, lacks a check against the DNA. TRBV21-1 is given as a pseudogene. This CDR3 is 16 amino acids long. The CDR3 sequence: CASLPTRDIFFYEQYF. The CDR3 nucleotides read TGTGCCAGCCTCCCTACCCGGGACATCTTTTTCTACGAGCAGTACTTC.

This clonotype was counted a few times. The genes are TRBV5-1 and TRBJ1-1; no reliable D call. Between the trimmed V and J ends, which lost 0 bases and 2 bases, there was a span of 8 bases. The CDR3 spans 14 residues. Per the germline V gene, CDR1 is SGHRS and CDR2 is YFSETQ. The CDR3 spells CASSLEQPNTEAFF. The CDR3 DNA reads as TGCGCCAGCAGCTTGGAACAGCCAAACACTGAAGCTTTCTTT.

This clonotype has just one count. The J gene is TRBJ2-5, the V gene TRBV7-9, with D perhaps matching TRBD1 (6 bases). CDR3 length: 16 residues. The V end lost 5 bases, the J end lost 0 bases, and 16 bases lay between the germline ends. Germline V gene data show CDR1 as SEHNR and CDR2 as FQNEAQ (reference sequence). The CDR3 bases are TGTGCCAGCAGCCCAGGGGTGGTGCGGTACCAAGAGACCCAGTACTTC. Protein product: CASSPGVVRYQETQYF.

The chain couples TRBV5-1 to TRBJ1-4; D is uncertain. Germline CDR1 and CDR2: SGHRS and YFSETQ. The CDR3 loop spans 13 amino acids. V was clipped by 4 bases and J by 5 bases, with 9 bases between them. The DNA for the CDR3 is TGCGCCAGCAGCGGTCAATACAATGAAAAACTGTTTTTT. This codes for CASSGQYNEKLFF. The full variable domain, in which reference TRBV5-1 and TRBJ1-4 provide the parts outside the CDR3, is KAGVTQTPRYLIKTRGQQVTLSCSPISGHRSVSWYQQTPGQGLQFLFEYFSETQRNKGNFPGRFSGRQFSNSRSEMNVSTLELGDSALYLCASSGQYNEKLFFGSGTQLSVL.

This clonotype was seen more than once but under ten times. In nucleotides, the CDR3 is TGTGCCAGCAGTTCGGGAGGAGTCGTGGGAGAGACCCAGTACTTC. Protein: CASSSGGVVGETQYF. This sequence joins TRBV6-1 and TRBJ2-5; TRBD2 aligns across 7 bases. J gave up 4 bases and V 5 bases, and 10 bases lay outside the gene matches. Per the germline V gene, CDR1 is MNHNS and CDR2 is SASEGT. This CDR3 is 15 amino acids long.

J is TRBJ1-6 and V is TRBV20-1; D is undetermined. Germline CDR1 and CDR2: DFQATT and SNEGSKA (reference sequence). V lost 3 bases and J 8 bases, leaving 14 bases between the germline ends. This CDR3 region has 14 residues. In DNA form, the CDR3 reads TGCAGTGCTAGGACCCCCATTGACGATTCACCCCTCCACTTT. Translating gives CSARTPIDDSPLHF.

The rearrangement links TRBV5-6 to TRBJ2-1, with 8 bases aligning to TRBD1. Germline assignment: CDR1 SGHDT and CDR2 YYEEEE. This CDR3 spans 14 amino acids. V was pared by 4 bases and J by 10 bases, with 10 bases of the junction left unmatched. CDR3 sequence reads: CASSRQGSEYEQFF. Written as DNA, the CDR3 is TGTGCCAGCAGCCGACAGGGGTCGGAATACGAGCAGTTCTTC.

This chain joins TRBV10-3 and TRBJ1-5, with TRBD1 identical over 7 bases. V lost 1 base to trimming and J lost 3 bases; unmatched junction nucleotides: 6. This CDR3 contains 16 residues. Germline CDR1 reads ENHRY; CDR2 reads SYGVKD. CDR3 sequence: CAISELFGQVNQPQHF. The DNA of the CDR3 is TGTGCCATCAGTGAGTTATTCGGACAGGTCAATCAGCCCCAGCATTTT.

The chain is built from TRBV7-9 and TRBJ1-3; the D gene is possibly TRBD1 (5 bases). With 4 bases removed from V and 7 bases from J, the gap between germline ends came to 17 bases. The CDR3 contains 15 residues. Looked up from germline, CDR1 is SEHNR and CDR2 is FQNEAQ (reference sequence). CDR3 amino acids: CASSSQTGRGNTIYF. Written as DNA, the CDR3 is TGTGCCAGCAGCTCACAAACAGGCCGTGGGAACACCATATATTTT.

This chain uses TRBV7-7 with TRBJ2-3; 8 bases fit TRBD1. Per the germline V gene, CDR1 is SSHAT and CDR2 is FNYEAQ (reference sequence). V was pared by 2 bases and J by 3 bases, with 4 bases of the junction left unmatched. The CDR3 spans 15 residues. CDR3 in amino acids: CASSLRGQETDTQYF. In DNA, the CDR3 is TGTGCCAGCAGCTTAAGGGGACAGGAGACAGATACGCAGTATTTT.

This chain links TRBV12-3 or TRBV12-4 with TRBJ1-3; unclear D gene. Deletions cut 5 bases from V and 0 bases from J, with 8 bases between. This CDR3 comprises 14 residues. The CDR3 DNA sequence: TGTGCCAGCAGTATGGAGGTCTCTGGAAACACCATATATTTT. Its translation is CASSMEVSGNTIYF.